This record covers a single TCR beta chain. The PCR ran on 60 Vbeta and 13 Jbeta primers. Some clones are missing from TCRdb's copy, which holds only in-frame ones; the method was immunoSEQ multiplex PCR. The sample gives about 200,000 clones, 79% of which show up once; under 2% is in the top ten. This sample is part of a study of cytomegalovirus exposure and HLA in healthy donors. Germline V gives CDR1 SQVTM, CDR2 ANQGSEA. V was pared by 2 bases and J by 2 bases, with 4 bases of the junction left unmatched. The CDR3 contains 14 residues. The sample taken for sequencing was PBMCs. The chain recombines TRBV29-1 with TRBJ2-7, with TRBD2 matching over 9 bases. This clonotype was obtained from a girl aged 10 to 17 in good health and CMV-seropositive. CDR3 bases: TGCAGCGTTGAATTGGCTAGCGGGGCCTACGAGCAGTACTTC. It is translated as CSVELASGAYEQYF.